Presented here are 2 T cell receptor beta chains from one specimen sequenced in a study of regulatory dendritic cells for organ transplantation. Produced via immunoSEQ multiplex PCR; TCRdb's table is partial and in-frame only. The table has about 28,000 clones, around 82% seen once; the top ten hold roughly 0.4%. Sequencing was performed on naive CD8+ T cells from blood. Subset defined: CD45RA+ naive T cells. The receptors here all came from a human donor in good health.

The chain employs TRBV7-3 and TRBJ2-3; possible D gene TRBD2, 5 bases. The CDR3 contains 15 residues. CDR1 SGHTA and CDR2 FQGTGA come from the germline V gene. V gave up 3 bases and J gave up 0 bases, with 10 bases separating them. The DNA of the CDR3 is TGTGCCAGCAGCTTTTTGGGAGAAAGCACAGATACGCAGTATTTT. This encodes CASSFLGESTDTQYF.

The chain joins TRBV5-6 to TRBJ2-7; 8 nucleotides match TRBD1. The germline CDR1 and CDR2 sequences are SGHDT and YYEEEE. The CDR3 runs 14 residues. V lost 0 bases and J lost 7; bases outside the gene matches: 6. This chain's CDR3 is CASSLGQGKSEQYF. The CDR3 DNA is TGTGCCAGCAGCTTGGGACAGGGGAAGAGTGAGCAGTACTTC. Full variable domain (missing parts from reference TRBV5-6 and TRBJ2-7): DAGVTQSPTHLIKTRGQQVTLRCSPKSGHDTVSWYQQALGQGPQFIFQYYEEEERQRGNFPDRFSGHQFPNYSSELNVNALLLGDSALYLCASSLGQGKSEQYFGPGTRLTVT.